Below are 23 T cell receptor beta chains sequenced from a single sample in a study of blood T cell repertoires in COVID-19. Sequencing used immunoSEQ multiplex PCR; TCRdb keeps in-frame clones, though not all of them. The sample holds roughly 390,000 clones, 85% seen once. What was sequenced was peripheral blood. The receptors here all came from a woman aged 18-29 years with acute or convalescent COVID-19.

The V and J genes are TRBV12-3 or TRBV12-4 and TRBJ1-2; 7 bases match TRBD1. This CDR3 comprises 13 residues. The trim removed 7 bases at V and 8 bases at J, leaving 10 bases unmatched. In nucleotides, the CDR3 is TGTGCCAGCAACGAATTAGGGGGCGACGGCTACACCTTC. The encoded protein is CASNELGGDGYTF.

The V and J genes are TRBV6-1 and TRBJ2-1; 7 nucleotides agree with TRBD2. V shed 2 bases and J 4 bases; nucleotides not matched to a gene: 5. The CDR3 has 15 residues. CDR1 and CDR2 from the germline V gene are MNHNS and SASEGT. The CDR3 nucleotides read TGTGCCAGCAGTGAAAACCAGCGGGATTACAATGAGCAGTTCTTC. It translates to CASSENQRDYNEQFF.

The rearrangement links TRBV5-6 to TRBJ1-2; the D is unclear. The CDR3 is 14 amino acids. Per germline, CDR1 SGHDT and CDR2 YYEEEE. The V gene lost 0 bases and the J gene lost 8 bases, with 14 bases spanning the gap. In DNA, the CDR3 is TGTGCCAGCAGCTTGGGGACTACTCACGGGGGCTACACCTTC. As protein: CASSLGTTHGGYTF.

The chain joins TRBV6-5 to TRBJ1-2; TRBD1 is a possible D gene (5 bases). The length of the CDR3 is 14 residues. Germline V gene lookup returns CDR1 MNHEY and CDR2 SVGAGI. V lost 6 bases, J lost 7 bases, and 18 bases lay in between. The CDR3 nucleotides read TGTGCCAGCAGCCCCGGGACTCCCGGAAGTGGCTACACCTTC. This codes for CASSPGTPGSGYTF.

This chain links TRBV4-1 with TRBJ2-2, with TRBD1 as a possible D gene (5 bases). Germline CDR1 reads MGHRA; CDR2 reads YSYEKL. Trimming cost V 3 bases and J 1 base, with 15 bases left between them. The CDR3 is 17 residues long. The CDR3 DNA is TGCGCCAGCAGCCAGGCCCCTTACGGACAGAACACCGGGGAGCTGTTTTTT. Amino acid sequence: CASSQAPYGQNTGELFF.

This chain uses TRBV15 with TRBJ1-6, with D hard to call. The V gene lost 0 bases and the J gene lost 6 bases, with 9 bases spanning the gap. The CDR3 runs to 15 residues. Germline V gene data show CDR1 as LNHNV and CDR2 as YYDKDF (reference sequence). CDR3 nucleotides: TGTGCCACCAGCAGAGATCTTTCCCTTAATTCACCCCTCCACTTT. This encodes CATSRDLSLNSPLHF. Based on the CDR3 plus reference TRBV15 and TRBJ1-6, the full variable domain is DAMVIQNPRYQVTQFGKPVTLSCSQTLNHNVMYWYQQKSSQAPKLLFHYYDKDFNNEADTPDNFQSRRPNTSFCFLDIRSPGLGDTAMYLCATSRDLSLNSPLHFGNGTRLTVT.

CDR3 protein: CASSFFRGQGSSNQPQHF. CDR3 nucleotides: TGTGCCAGCAGTTTTTTTAGGGGACAGGGAAGTAGCAATCAGCCCCAGCATTTT. The chain has TRBV28 and TRBJ1-5, with 9 bases identical to TRBD1. The CDR3 has 18 residues. V trimming: 3 bases; J trimming: 0 bases; junction bases outside the gene matches: 9. Germline assignment: CDR1 MDHEN and CDR2 SYDVKM.

The DNA for the CDR3 is TGTGCCAGCAGTGGAACCGGGGGGGGTGTTTCTTGGAAACTGTTTTTT. Its translation: CASSGTGGGVSWKLFF. V gene TRBV28 combines with J gene TRBJ1-4; TRBD1 is a possible D gene (5 bases). Germline assignment: CDR1 MDHEN and CDR2 SYDVKM. V was cut by 5 bases and J by 11 bases, with 24 bases left in between. The length of the CDR3 is 16 residues.

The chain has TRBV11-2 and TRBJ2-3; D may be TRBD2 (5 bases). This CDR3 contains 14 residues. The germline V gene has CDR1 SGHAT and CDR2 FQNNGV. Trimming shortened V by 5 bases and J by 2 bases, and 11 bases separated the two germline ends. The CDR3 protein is CASSLSGSTDTQYF. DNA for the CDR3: TGTGCCAGCAGCCTCTCGGGGTCCACAGATACGCAGTATTTT. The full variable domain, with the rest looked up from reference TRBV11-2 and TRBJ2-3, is EAGVAQSPRYKIIEKRQSVAFWCNPISGHATLYWYQQILGQGPKLLIQFQNNGVVDDSQLPKDRFSAERLKGVDSTLKIQPAKLEDSAVYLCASSLSGSTDTQYFGPGTRLTVL.

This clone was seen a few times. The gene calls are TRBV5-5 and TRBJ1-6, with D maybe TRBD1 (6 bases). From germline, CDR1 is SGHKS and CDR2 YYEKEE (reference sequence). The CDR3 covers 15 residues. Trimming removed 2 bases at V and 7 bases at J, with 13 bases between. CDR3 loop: CASSLGGGNNSPLHF. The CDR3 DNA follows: TGTGCCAGCAGCTTAGGGGGGGGTAACAATTCACCCCTCCACTTT.

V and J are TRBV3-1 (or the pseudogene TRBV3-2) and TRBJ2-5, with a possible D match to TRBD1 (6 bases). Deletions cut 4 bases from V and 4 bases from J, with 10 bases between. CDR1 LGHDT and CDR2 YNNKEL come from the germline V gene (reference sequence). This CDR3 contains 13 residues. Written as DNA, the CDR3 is TGTGCCAGCAGCCCTATGGGGGCAGAGACCCAGTACTTC. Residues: CASSPMGAETQYF.

The CDR3 coding sequence is TGTGCCAGCTCACAAAACTCAGGGGGGAACACTGAAGCTTTCTTT. This gives the protein CASSQNSGGNTEAFF. V usage is TRBV18 and J usage is TRBJ1-1; TRBD1 agrees at 7 bases. This CDR3 region has 15 residues. Per the germline V gene, CDR1 is KGHSH and CDR2 is LQKENI. Trimming cost V 4 bases and J 1 base; bases outside gene matches: 6.

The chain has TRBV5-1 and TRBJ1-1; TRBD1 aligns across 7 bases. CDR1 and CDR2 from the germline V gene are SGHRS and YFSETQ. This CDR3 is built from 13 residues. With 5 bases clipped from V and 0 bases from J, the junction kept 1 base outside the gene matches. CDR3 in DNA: TGCGCCAGCAGGGGGACAGTGAACACTGAAGCTTTCTTT. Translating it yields CASRGTVNTEAFF.

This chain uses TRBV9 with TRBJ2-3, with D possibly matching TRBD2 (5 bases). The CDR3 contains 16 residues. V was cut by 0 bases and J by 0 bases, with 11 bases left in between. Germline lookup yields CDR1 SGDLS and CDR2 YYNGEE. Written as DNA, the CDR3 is TGTGCCAGCAGCGTAGAAGGCGGGCCTAGCACAGATACGCAGTATTTT. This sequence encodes CASSVEGGPSTDTQYF.

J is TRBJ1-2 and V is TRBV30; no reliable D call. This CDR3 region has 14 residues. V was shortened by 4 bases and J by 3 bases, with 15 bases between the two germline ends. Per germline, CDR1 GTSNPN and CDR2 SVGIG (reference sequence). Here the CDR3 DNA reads TGTGCCTGGATGGAGGCCCAGCGGGACTATGGCTACACCTTC. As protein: CAWMEAQRDYGYTF.

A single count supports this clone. CDR3 sequence reads: CASSVEEGSGYEQYF. CDR3 bases: TGTGCCAGCAGCGTAGAAGAGGGTAGCGGCTACGAGCAGTACTTC. The genes are TRBV9 and TRBJ2-7; D possibly corresponds to TRBD2 (6 bases). Germline lookup yields CDR1 SGDLS and CDR2 YYNGEE. V lost 0 bases to trimming and J lost 3 bases, with 13 bases between them. The length of the CDR3 is 15 residues.

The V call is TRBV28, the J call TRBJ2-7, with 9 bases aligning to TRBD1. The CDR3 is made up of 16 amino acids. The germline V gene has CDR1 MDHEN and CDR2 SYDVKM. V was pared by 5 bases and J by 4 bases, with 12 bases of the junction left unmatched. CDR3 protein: CASSIASTGGSYEQYF. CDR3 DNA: TGTGCCAGCAGTATTGCCTCGACAGGGGGTTCTTACGAGCAGTACTTC.

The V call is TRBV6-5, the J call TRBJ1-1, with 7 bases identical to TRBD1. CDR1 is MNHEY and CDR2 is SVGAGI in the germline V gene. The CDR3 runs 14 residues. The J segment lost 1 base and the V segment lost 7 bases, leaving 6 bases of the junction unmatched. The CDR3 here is CASKEGTANTEAFF. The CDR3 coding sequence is TGTGCCAGCAAAGAGGGGACAGCGAACACTGAAGCTTTCTTT.

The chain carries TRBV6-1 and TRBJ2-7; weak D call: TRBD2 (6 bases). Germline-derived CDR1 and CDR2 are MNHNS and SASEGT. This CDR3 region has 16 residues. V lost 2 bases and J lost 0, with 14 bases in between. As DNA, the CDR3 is TGTGCCAGCAGTGAACTTACTCTAGCGCCCTCCTACGAGCAGTACTTC. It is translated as CASSELTLAPSYEQYF.

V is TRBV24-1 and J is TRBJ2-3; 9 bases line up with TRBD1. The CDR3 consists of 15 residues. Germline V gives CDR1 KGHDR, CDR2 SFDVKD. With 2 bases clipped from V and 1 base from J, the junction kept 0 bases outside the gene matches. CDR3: CATSDYRGRTDTQYF. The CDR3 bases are TGTGCCACCAGTGATTACAGGGGGCGCACAGATACGCAGTATTTT.

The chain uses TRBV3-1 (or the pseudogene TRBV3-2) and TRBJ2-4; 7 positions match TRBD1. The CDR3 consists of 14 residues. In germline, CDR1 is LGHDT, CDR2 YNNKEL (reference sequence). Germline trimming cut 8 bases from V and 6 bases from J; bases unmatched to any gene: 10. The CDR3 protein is CASSLSRTGNIQYF. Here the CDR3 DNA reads TGTGCCAGCTCACTTTCCAGGACAGGAAACATTCAGTACTTC.

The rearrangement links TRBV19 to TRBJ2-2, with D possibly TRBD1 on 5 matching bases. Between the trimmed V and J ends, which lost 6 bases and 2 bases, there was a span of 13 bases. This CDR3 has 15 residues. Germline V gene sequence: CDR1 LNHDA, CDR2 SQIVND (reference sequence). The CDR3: CASSQGIANTGELFF. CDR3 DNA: TGTGCCAGTAGCCAGGGAATCGCCAACACCGGGGAGCTGTTTTTT.

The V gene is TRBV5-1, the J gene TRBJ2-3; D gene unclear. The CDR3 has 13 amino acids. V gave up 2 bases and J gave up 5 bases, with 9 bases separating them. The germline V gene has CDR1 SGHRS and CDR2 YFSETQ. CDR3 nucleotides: TGCGCCAGCAGCTTTAGTTCCAAAGATACGCAGTATTTT. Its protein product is CASSFSSKDTQYF.